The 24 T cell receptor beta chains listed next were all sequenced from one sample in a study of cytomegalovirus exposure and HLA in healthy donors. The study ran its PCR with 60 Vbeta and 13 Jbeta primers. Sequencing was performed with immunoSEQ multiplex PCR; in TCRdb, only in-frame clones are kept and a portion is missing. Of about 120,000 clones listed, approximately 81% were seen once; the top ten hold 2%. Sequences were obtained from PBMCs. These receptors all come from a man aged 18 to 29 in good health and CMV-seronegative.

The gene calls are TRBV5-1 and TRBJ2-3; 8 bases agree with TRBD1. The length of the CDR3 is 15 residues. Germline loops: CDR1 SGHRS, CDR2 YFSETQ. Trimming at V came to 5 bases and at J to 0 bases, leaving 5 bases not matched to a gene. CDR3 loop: CASRTDRVSTDTQYF. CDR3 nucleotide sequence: TGCGCCAGCAGAACGGACAGGGTGAGCACAGATACGCAGTATTTT.

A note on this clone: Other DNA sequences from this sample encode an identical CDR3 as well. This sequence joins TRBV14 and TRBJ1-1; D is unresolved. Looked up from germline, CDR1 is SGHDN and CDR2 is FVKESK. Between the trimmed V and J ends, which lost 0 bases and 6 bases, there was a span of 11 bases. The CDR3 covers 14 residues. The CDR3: CASSQERGAAEAFF. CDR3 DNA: TGTGCCAGCAGCCAAGAAAGAGGAGCTGCTGAAGCTTTCTTT. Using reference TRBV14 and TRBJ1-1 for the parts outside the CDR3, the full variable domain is EAGVTQFPSHSVIEKGQTVTLRCDPISGHDNLYWYRRVMGKEIKFLLHFVKESKQDESGMPNNRFLAERTGGTYSTLKVQPAELEDSGVYFCASSQERGAAEAFFGQGTRLTVV.

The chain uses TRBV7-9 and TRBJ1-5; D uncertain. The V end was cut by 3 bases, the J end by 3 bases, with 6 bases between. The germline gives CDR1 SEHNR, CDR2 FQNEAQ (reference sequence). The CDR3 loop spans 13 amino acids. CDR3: CASSFAHNQPQHF. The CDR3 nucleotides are TGTGCCAGCAGCTTCGCGCACAATCAGCCCCAGCATTTT.

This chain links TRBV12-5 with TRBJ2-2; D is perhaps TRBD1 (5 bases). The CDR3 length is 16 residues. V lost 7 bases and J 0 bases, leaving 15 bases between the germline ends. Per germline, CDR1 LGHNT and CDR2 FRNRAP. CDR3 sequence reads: CASASWGGSNTGELFF. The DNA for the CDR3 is TGTGCTAGTGCCAGTTGGGGCGGATCGAACACCGGGGAGCTGTTTTTT.

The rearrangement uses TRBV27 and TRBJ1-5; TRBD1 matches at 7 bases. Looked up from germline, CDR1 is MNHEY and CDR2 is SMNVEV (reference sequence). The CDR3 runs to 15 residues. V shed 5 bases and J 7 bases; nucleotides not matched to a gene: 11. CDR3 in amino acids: CASSLTGTAAQPQHF. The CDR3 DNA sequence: TGTGCCAGCAGTCTAACCGGGACAGCCGCGCAGCCCCAGCATTTT.

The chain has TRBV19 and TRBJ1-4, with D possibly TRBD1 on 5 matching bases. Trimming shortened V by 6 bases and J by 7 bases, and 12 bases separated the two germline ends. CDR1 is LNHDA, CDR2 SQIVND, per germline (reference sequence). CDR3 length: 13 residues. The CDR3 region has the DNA TGTGCCAGTAGACTTCTCGGGGGTGAAAAACTGTTTTTT. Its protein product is CASRLLGGEKLFF.

CDR3 coding DNA: TGTGCCAGCAGCACACAGCGGGACTCTTTCACCGGGGAGCTGTTTTTT. Its protein is CASSTQRDSFTGELFF. The V and J genes are TRBV7-6 and TRBJ2-2, with 7 bases identical to TRBD2. In germline, CDR1 is SGHVS, CDR2 FNYEAQ. J lost 4 bases, V lost 5 bases, and 10 bases had no gene match. The CDR3 covers 16 residues.

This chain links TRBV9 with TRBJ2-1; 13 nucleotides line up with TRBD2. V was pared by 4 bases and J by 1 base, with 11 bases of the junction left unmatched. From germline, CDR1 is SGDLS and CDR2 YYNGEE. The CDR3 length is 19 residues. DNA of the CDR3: TGTGCCAGCAGCCTTTACGGGACTAGCGGGACCGGGTCCTACAATGAGCAGTTCTTC. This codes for CASSLYGTSGTGSYNEQFF.

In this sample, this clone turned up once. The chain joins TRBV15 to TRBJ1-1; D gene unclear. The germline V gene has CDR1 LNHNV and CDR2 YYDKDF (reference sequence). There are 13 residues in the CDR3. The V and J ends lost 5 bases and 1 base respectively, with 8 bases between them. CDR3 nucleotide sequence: TGTGCCACCAGCCGTCTGGCGAACACTGAAGCTTTCTTT. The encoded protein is CATSRLANTEAFF.

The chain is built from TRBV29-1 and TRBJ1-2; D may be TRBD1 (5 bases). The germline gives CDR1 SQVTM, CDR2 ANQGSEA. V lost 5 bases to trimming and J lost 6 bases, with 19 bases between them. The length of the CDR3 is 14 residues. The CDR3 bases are TGCAGCGTTCCGGGACTGCTAGTAGTAGATGGCTACACCTTC. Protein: CSVPGLLVVDGYTF.

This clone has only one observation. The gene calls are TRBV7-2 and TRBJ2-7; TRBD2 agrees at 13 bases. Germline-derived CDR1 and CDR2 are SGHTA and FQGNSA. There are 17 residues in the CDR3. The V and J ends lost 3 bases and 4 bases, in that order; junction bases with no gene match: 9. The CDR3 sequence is CASSFSAGLAGRYEQYF. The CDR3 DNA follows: TGTGCCAGCAGCTTTAGTGCGGGACTAGCGGGAAGATACGAGCAGTACTTC. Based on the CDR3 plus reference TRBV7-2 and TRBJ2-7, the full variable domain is GAGVSQSPSNKVTEKGKDVELRCDPISGHTALYWYRQSLGQGLEFLIYFQGNSAPDKSGLPSDRFSAERTGGSVSTLTIQRTQQEDSAVYLCASSFSAGLAGRYEQYFGPGTRLTVT.

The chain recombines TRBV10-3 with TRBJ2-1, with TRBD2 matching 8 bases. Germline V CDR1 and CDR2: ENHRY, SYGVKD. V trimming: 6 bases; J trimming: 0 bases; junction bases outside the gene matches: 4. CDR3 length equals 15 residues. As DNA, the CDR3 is TGTGCCATCAGAGCGGGAGCGGGCTCCTACAATGAGCAGTTCTTC. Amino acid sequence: CAIRAGAGSYNEQFF.

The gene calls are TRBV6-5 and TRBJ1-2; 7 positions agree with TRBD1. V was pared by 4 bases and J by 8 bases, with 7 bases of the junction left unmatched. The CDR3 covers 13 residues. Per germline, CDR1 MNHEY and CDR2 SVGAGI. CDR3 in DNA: TGTGCCAGCAGTTTCGACAGGGTGGGCGGCTACACCTTC. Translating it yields CASSFDRVGGYTF.

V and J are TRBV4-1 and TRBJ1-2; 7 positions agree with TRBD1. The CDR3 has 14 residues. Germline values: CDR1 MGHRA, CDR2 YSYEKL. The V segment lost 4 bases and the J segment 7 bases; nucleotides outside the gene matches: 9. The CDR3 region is CASSPGTDLSGYTF. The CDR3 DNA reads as TGCGCCAGCAGCCCCGGGACAGACCTCAGTGGCTACACCTTC.

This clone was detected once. The CDR3 nucleotides are TGTGCCAGCTCACCTAGCAGGGCCGAAGAGACCCAGTACTTC. Residues: CASSPSRAEETQYF. V and J are TRBV18 and TRBJ2-5; perhaps TRBD1 as D (5 bases). Trimming pared 3 bases from V and 3 bases from J, leaving 11 bases between. The germline V gene has CDR1 KGHSH and CDR2 LQKENI. The CDR3 spans 14 residues.

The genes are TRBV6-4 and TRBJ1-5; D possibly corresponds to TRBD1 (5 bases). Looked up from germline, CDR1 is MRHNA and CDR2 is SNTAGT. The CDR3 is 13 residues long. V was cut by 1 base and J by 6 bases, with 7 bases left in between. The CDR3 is CASSDYQGQPQHF. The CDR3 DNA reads TGTGCCAGCAGTGACTACCAGGGTCAGCCCCAGCATTTT.

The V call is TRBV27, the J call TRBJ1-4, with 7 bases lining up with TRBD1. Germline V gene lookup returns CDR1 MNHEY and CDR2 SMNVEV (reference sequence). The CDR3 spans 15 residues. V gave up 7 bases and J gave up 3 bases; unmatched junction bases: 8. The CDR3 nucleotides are TGTGCCAGCATGCCACAGGGGCTGTCTAATGAAAAACTGTTTTTT. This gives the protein CASMPQGLSNEKLFF.

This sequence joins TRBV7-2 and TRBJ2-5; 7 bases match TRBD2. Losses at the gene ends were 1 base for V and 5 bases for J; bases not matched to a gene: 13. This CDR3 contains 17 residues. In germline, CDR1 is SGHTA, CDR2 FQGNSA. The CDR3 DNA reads TGTGCCAGCAGCTTAGGGGGATCGGGAGGCAAGAGGGAGACCCAGTACTTC. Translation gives CASSLGGSGGKRETQYF.

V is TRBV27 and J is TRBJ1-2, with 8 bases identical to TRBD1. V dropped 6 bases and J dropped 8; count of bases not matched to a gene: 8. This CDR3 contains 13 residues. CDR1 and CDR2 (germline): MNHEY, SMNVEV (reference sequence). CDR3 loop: CASSSGQGTGYTF. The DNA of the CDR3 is TGTGCCAGCAGCTCTGGACAGGGAACGGGCTACACCTTC.

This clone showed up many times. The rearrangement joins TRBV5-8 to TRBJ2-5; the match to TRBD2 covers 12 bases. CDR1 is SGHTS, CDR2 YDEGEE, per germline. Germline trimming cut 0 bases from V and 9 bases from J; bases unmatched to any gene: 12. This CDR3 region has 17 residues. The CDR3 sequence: CASSLDPGLAGPAAQYF. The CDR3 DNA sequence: TGTGCCAGCAGCTTGGACCCGGGACTAGCGGGCCCAGCGGCCCAGTACTTC.

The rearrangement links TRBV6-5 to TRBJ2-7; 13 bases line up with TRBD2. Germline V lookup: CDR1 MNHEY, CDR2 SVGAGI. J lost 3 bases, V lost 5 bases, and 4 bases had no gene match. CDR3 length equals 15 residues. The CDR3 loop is CASSPWTSGSYEQYF. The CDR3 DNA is TGTGCCAGCAGTCCCTGGACTAGCGGGAGCTACGAGCAGTACTTC.

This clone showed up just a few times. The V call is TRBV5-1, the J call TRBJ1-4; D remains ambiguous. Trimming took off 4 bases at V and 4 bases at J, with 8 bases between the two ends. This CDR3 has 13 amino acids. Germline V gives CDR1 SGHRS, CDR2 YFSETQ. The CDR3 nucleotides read TGCGCCAGCAGCGACGGGAATAATGAAAAACTGTTTTTT. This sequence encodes CASSDGNNEKLFF.

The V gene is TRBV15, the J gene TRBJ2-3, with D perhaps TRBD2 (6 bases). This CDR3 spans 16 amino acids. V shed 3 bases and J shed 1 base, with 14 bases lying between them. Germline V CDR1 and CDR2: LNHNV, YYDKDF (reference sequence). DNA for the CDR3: TGTGCCACCAGCAGCGAATTAGCGGTTCGCACAGATACGCAGTATTTT. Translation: CATSSELAVRTDTQYF.

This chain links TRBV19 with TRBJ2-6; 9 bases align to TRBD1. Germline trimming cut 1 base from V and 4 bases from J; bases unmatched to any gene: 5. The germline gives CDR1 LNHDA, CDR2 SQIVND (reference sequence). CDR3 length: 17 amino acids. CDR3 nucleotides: TGTGCCAGTAGTATAGGAGACAGGGGGAGCGGGGCCAACGTCCTGACTTTC. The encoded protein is CASSIGDRGSGANVLTF.